One and the same sample provided the 26 T cell receptor beta chains below, sequenced in a study of blood T cell repertoires in COVID-19. Profiling relied on immunoSEQ multiplex PCR, and the TCRdb table lists in-frame clones only, not all of them. The table includes about 270,000 clones, 81% detected once. Sequenced input: peripheral blood. These receptor sequences come from an older woman with active or convalescent COVID-19.

The chain employs TRBV6-1 and TRBJ2-3, with 11 nucleotides matching TRBD2. Germline trimming cut 1 base from V and 4 bases from J; bases unmatched to any gene: 4. The CDR3 has 16 residues. The germline V gene encodes CDR1 MNHNS and CDR2 SASEGT. The CDR3 bases are TGTGCCAGCAGTGAAGTACTAGCGGGGGCCTCAGATACGCAGTATTTT. This sequence encodes CASSEVLAGASDTQYF.

This clone was seen more than once but under ten times. Other DNA sequences in the sample encode the same CDR3. The chain couples TRBV12-5 to TRBJ1-5; no definite D call. The CDR3 is 16 residues long. V lost 0 bases and J lost 0, with 9 bases in between. In germline, CDR1 is LGHNT, CDR2 FRNRAP. CDR3 residues: CASGLVTGYSNQPQHF. CDR3 DNA: TGTGCTAGTGGTTTGGTGACGGGATATAGCAATCAGCCCCAGCATTTT.

The rearrangement uses TRBV4-1 and TRBJ2-3; 9 nucleotides agree with TRBD1. Germline trimming cut 3 bases from V and 1 base from J; bases unmatched to any gene: 5. CDR3 length equals 16 residues. CDR1 is MGHRA and CDR2 is YSYEKL in the germline V gene. CDR3 protein: CASSHQQGAGTDTQYF. Written as DNA, the CDR3 is TGCGCCAGCAGCCATCAACAGGGGGCCGGCACAGATACGCAGTATTTT.

This chain joins TRBV19 and TRBJ2-2; 12 nucleotides align to TRBD1. Germline trimming cut 4 bases from V and 7 bases from J; bases unmatched to any gene: 13. The CDR3 has 18 amino acids. Germline loops: CDR1 LNHDA, CDR2 SQIVND (reference sequence). The DNA of the CDR3 is TGTGCCAGTAGTAAAATGTCGTCCGGGACAGGGGGCTTCGGGGAGCTGTTTTTT. This translates into CASSKMSSGTGGFGELFF.

The V gene is TRBV6-4, the J gene TRBJ2-2, with D hard to call. This CDR3 spans 13 amino acids. CDR1 is MRHNA, CDR2 SNTAGT, per germline. Trimming cost V 4 bases and J 4 bases, with 7 bases left between them. This chain's CDR3 is CASSASSTGELFF. The CDR3 bases are TGTGCCAGCAGTGCTTCGAGCACCGGGGAGCTGTTTTTT.

The CDR3 coding sequence is TGTGCCAGCAGGCCGGGACTAGCGGGCCACGAGCAGTACTTC. This codes for CASRPGLAGHEQYF. V and J are TRBV2 and TRBJ2-7, with TRBD2 identical over 12 bases. The CDR3 has 14 amino acids. J was trimmed by 5 bases and V by 6 bases; bases with no gene match: 5. CDR1 and CDR2 from the germline V gene are SNHLY and FYNNEI.

The chain links TRBV6-6 to TRBJ2-7; TRBD1 agrees at 9 bases. This CDR3 comprises 13 residues. V dropped 6 bases and J dropped 2; count of bases not matched to a gene: 2. Germline V lookup: CDR1 MNHNY, CDR2 SVGAGI (reference sequence). The CDR3 nucleotides read TGTGCCAGCAGGGACAGGGGTACCTACGAGCAGTACTTC. Amino acids: CASRDRGTYEQYF.

The rearrangement links TRBV5-1 to TRBJ2-5; no reliable D call. The CDR3 extends over 15 amino acids. In germline, CDR1 is SGHRS, CDR2 YFSETQ. Between the trimmed V and J ends, which lost 2 bases and 2 bases, there was a span of 13 bases. Here the CDR3 reads CASSFGTAPQETQYF. The CDR3 DNA reads TGCGCCAGCAGCTTTGGTACAGCACCACAAGAGACCCAGTACTTC.

The CDR3 region is CASGASGNEQFF. The DNA for the CDR3 is TGTGCCAGCGGGGCCAGCGGGAATGAGCAGTTCTTC. This sequence joins TRBV7-9 and TRBJ2-1; D may be TRBD2 (6 bases). The CDR3 extends over 12 amino acids. The V end lost 8 bases, the J end lost 7 bases, and 12 bases lay between the germline ends. Germline CDR1 and CDR2: SEHNR and FQNEAQ (reference sequence). Drawing the rest from reference TRBV7-9 and TRBJ2-1, the complete variable domain is DTGVSQNPRHKITKRGQNVTFRCDPISEHNRLYWYRQTLGQGPEFLTYFQNEAQLEKSRLLSDRFSAERPKGSFSTLEIQRTEQGDSAMYLCASGASGNEQFFGPGTRLTVL.

V and J are TRBV5-1 and TRBJ1-1, with D unresolved. Germline V CDR1 and CDR2: SGHRS, YFSETQ. Trimming took 4 bases from V and 5 from J, leaving 15 bases between them. The CDR3 totals 14 residues. The CDR3 sequence: CASSQRSRGTEAFF. The CDR3 bases are TGCGCCAGCAGCCAAAGGAGTAGAGGGACTGAAGCTTTCTTT.

The gene calls are TRBV18 and TRBJ1-2; tentative D call: TRBD1 (5 bases). Germline assignment: CDR1 KGHSH and CDR2 LQKENI. The CDR3 has 16 residues. Between the trimmed V and J ends, which lost 4 bases and 8 bases, there was a span of 23 bases. The CDR3 sequence: CASSLAIPLVGGGYTF. The CDR3 nucleotides read TGTGCCAGCTCACTTGCCATTCCTCTAGTCGGGGGAGGCTACACCTTC. The entire variable domain, with the rest obtained from reference TRBV18 and TRBJ1-2, is as follows: NAGVMQNPRHLVRRRGQEARLRCSPMKGHSHVYWYRQLPEEGLKFMVYLQKENIIDESGMPKERFSAEFPKEGPSILRIQQVVRGDSAAYFCASSLAIPLVGGGYTFGSGTRLTVV.

This sequence joins TRBV4-1 and TRBJ2-5, with 7 bases matching TRBD2. Germline lookup yields CDR1 MGHRA and CDR2 YSYEKL. CDR3 length: 19 amino acids. Trimming cost V 0 bases and J 3 bases; bases outside gene matches: 16. CDR3: CASSQDRPSGAVDEETQYF. The CDR3 region has the DNA TGCGCCAGCAGCCAAGATAGGCCTAGCGGTGCGGTAGATGAAGAGACCCAGTACTTC.

The V gene is TRBV2, the J gene TRBJ2-7; no clear D gene. The CDR3 runs 12 residues. The V end lost 1 base, the J end lost 5 bases, and 6 bases lay between the germline ends. Germline CDR1 SNHLY, CDR2 FYNNEI. This CDR3 reads CASSEGSNEQYF. The CDR3 DNA reads as TGTGCCAGCAGTGAAGGTAGTAACGAGCAGTACTTC.

This clone appeared once. The chain's CDR3 is CASSPPGGPFGNTIYF. CDR3 DNA sequence: TGTGCCAGCAGCCCCCCGGGGGGACCTTTCGGAAACACCATATATTTT. V gene TRBV14 combines with J gene TRBJ1-3, with D possibly matching TRBD1 (5 bases). The V gene's germline CDR1 is SGHDN and CDR2 FVKESK. V lost 4 bases to trimming and J lost 4 bases, with 17 bases between them. This CDR3 is 16 amino acids long.

This rearrangement joins TRBV11-3 to TRBJ2-1; 7 nucleotides line up with TRBD1. Germline CDR1 SGHNT, CDR2 YENEEA. After removal of 6 bases from V and 4 bases from J, the junction contained 6 bases not matched to a gene. The CDR3 is 14 amino acids. The CDR3 DNA follows: TGTGCCAGCAGTTCACAGGGGCGTTACAATGAGCAGTTCTTC. Its translation is CASSSQGRYNEQFF.

This rearrangement joins TRBV27 to TRBJ1-2; possibly TRBD1 for D (5 bases). Germline V lookup: CDR1 MNHEY, CDR2 SMNVEV (reference sequence). The CDR3 has 13 amino acids. Trimming removed 5 bases from V and 4 bases from J, with 11 bases in between. The CDR3 nucleotides are TGTGCCAGCAGTCCCCGACAGAGCTATGGCTACACCTTC. Translating gives CASSPRQSYGYTF.

The rearrangement uses TRBV9 and TRBJ1-2; TRBD1 is a possible D gene (6 bases). There are 12 residues in the CDR3. Germline values: CDR1 SGDLS, CDR2 YYNGEE. Trimming cost V 6 bases and J 1 base, with 7 bases left between them. The CDR3 DNA is TGTGCCAGCATGGACAGTAACTATGGCTACACCTTC. As protein: CASMDSNYGYTF.

The chain carries TRBV18 and TRBJ2-3; 7 bases are shared with TRBD2. J was trimmed by 0 bases and V by 3 bases; bases with no gene match: 3. CDR3 length: 15 amino acids. Germline V gives CDR1 KGHSH, CDR2 LQKENI. CDR3 nucleotide sequence: TGTGCCAGCTCACCTACTAGCGCCAGCACAGATACGCAGTATTTT. Amino acids: CASSPTSASTDTQYF.

The chain recombines TRBV24-1 with TRBJ2-5; 8 nucleotides agree with TRBD1. The CDR3 totals 15 residues. Germline CDR1 KGHDR, CDR2 SFDVKD. Losses at the gene ends were 3 bases for V and 4 bases for J; bases not matched to a gene: 6. This CDR3 is CATSDTTGERETQYF. The CDR3 DNA is TGTGCCACCAGTGATACGACAGGGGAGAGAGAGACCCAGTACTTC.

The chain joins TRBV19 to TRBJ2-2; a weak D match, TRBD2 (5 bases). The CDR3 has 14 amino acids. The V end was cut by 5 bases, the J end by 2 bases, with 9 bases between. The germline CDR1 and CDR2 sequences are LNHDA and SQIVND (reference sequence). The CDR3 DNA sequence: TGTGCCAGTAGTCGGGGTCAAAACACCGGGGAGCTGTTTTTT. Amino acids: CASSRGQNTGELFF.

In regard to this clone: Other DNA sequences within the sample encode an identical CDR3. The gene calls are TRBV6-2 or TRBV6-3 and TRBJ1-1, with D possibly TRBD1 on 5 matching bases. This CDR3 has 14 residues. V was shortened by 0 bases and J by 1 base, with 6 bases between the two germline ends. CDR1 and CDR2 (germline): MNHEY, SVGEGT. CDR3 region: CASSYSGGNTEAFF. The CDR3 DNA is TGTGCCAGCAGTTACTCGGGGGGGAACACTGAAGCTTTCTTT.

With respect to this clone: The junction differs from germline at one of its ends, possibly a read error. This sequence joins TRBV10-3 and TRBJ2-3; 9 bases align to TRBD1. Germline loops: CDR1 ENHRY, CDR2 SYGVKD. CDR3 size: 13 residues. The CDR3 protein is CATTGQGSDTQYF. Written as DNA, the CDR3 is TGTGCCACTACGGGACAGGGTTCAGATACGCAGTATTTC.

V usage is TRBV7-8 and J usage is TRBJ2-6, with 7 bases matching TRBD1. CDR1 is SGHVS, CDR2 FQNEAQ, per germline. The CDR3 covers 16 residues. V was clipped by 5 bases and J by 2 bases; unmatched bases: 6. In DNA form, the CDR3 reads TGTGCCAGCAGCCACGACAGGGTAGCTGGGGCCAACGTCCTGACTTTC. This sequence encodes CASSHDRVAGANVLTF.

The J gene is TRBJ1-2, the V gene TRBV6-5; D uncertain. With 6 bases removed from V and 8 bases from J, the gap between germline ends came to 16 bases. The CDR3 contains 13 residues. The V gene's germline CDR1 is MNHEY and CDR2 SVGAGI. The CDR3 loop is CASSSTSQRGYTF. The CDR3 DNA is TGTGCCAGCAGCTCCACCTCCCAGCGGGGCTACACCTTC.

The chain is built from TRBV12-3 or TRBV12-4 and TRBJ1-2; D is possibly TRBD1 (5 bases). The length of the CDR3 is 13 residues. The V end lost 3 bases, the J end lost 4 bases, and 9 bases lay between the germline ends. CDR3 nucleotide sequence: TGTGCCAGCAGTTTGGGGGGGTCCTATGGCTACACCTTC. This sequence encodes CASSLGGSYGYTF.

The gene calls are TRBV12-3 or TRBV12-4 and TRBJ1-5, with D maybe TRBD1 (6 bases). Deletions cut 5 bases from V and 6 bases from J, with 11 bases between. The CDR3 loop spans 13 amino acids. CDR3 in DNA: TGTGCCAGCAGTGACCGGGGGGCTCAGCCCCAGCATTTT. Translated, it gives CASSDRGAQPQHF.